What follows describes a single T cell receptor (beta chain). Its antigen is unknown. Each individual donor underwent a draw of about 11 milliliters of peripheral blood. A second PCR of 7 to 11 cycles used a sample-barcoded 5' primer and a J-beta primer mix. Each cDNA was tagged by a template-switch adaptor containing 12 random nucleotides. TCRdb independently ran MiXCR on the 5' RACE reads; one entry per CDR3 protein. The sample gives around 1.5 million distinct CDR3 sequences, 59% of which show up once; approximately 7% is in the top ten. These data are taken from a study of blood T cells in healthy people across ages. Per germline, CDR1 ENHRY and CDR2 SYGVKD. The ends were cut back, 3 bases at V and 4 bases at J, with 12 bases in the middle. CDR3 size: 14 residues. General study points: Age showed a roughly linear inverse relationship with TCR beta diversity per million T cells.

The receptor's source is a young man in good health. Sequenced material: blood. The J gene is TRBJ1-1, the V gene TRBV10-3; unclear D gene. For the CDR3, the DNA is TGTGCCATCAGTGACATCCCCGAGGGCACTGAAGCTTTCTTT. Its translation is CAISDIPEGTEAFF.